Listed here are 12 T cell receptor beta chains from one sample, sequenced in a study of blood T cells in healthy people across ages (dated by TCRdb to about 2015). Library method: 5' RACE. Sequencing instrument: Illumina HiSeq 2500. The second PCR ran for about 7 to 11 cycles and used a J-beta primer mix along with a sample-barcoded 5' primer. The public reads were run again by TCRdb, first through fastp at Q25 and then through MiXCR, and only productive beta chains were kept. Each entry merges the rows of one CDR3 protein and shows their most common DNA and genes. The sample has about 580,000 distinct CDR3 sequences on record, 45% to 55% of them singletons. Of the sample, around 23% is held by the ten largest clones. Sequenced input: blood. These receptors all stem from an elderly man in good health.

The chain has TRBV11-2 and TRBJ2-1, with 9 bases lining up with TRBD1. The CDR3 is made up of 14 amino acids. J gave up 5 bases and V 3 bases, and 2 bases lay outside the gene matches. In germline, CDR1 is SGHAT, CDR2 FQNNGV. CDR3 protein: CASSFRDRDNEQFF. The CDR3 region has the DNA TGTGCCAGCAGCTTCCGGGACAGGGACAATGAGCAGTTCTTC.

This sequence joins TRBV28 and TRBJ2-7; the D gene is possibly TRBD2 (7 bases). Germline V gene data show CDR1 as MDHEN and CDR2 as SYDVKM. The V and J ends lost 5 bases and 3 bases respectively, with 17 bases between them. This CDR3 has 15 residues. CDR3 DNA sequence: TGTGCCAGCAGTGCCAGGGGAGGGCCATTCTACGAGCAGTACTTC. Protein product: CASSARGGPFYEQYF.

As DNA, the CDR3 is TGCGCCAGCAGCTCCGGGACTATCACAGATACGCAGTATTTT. Amino acid sequence: CASSSGTITDTQYF. J is TRBJ2-3 and V is TRBV5-1; 7 nucleotides line up with TRBD2. The CDR3 extends over 14 amino acids. Per germline, CDR1 SGHRS and CDR2 YFSETQ. With 3 bases clipped from V and 2 bases from J, the junction kept 3 bases outside the gene matches.

CDR3 amino acids: CAISEGQGSTDTQYF. Written as DNA, the CDR3 is TGTGCCATCAGTGAAGGACAGGGTAGCACAGATACGCAGTATTTT. V usage is TRBV10-3 and J usage is TRBJ2-3; the match to TRBD1 covers 8 bases. Trimming removed 3 bases from V and 0 bases from J; junction bases left unmatched: 2. Per germline, CDR1 ENHRY and CDR2 SYGVKD. This CDR3 has 15 residues.

The genes are TRBV4-1 and TRBJ2-3; 7 bases fit TRBD2. The CDR3 is 17 residues long. The V gene end was trimmed by 1 base and the J gene end by 2 bases; junction bases not matched to a gene: 9. Germline V lookup: CDR1 MGHRA, CDR2 YSYEKL. Here the CDR3 DNA reads TGCGCCAGCAGCCAAGCTGTTCCTAGCGGAATCACAGATACGCAGTATTTT. It specifies CASSQAVPSGITDTQYF.

The rearrangement links TRBV18 to TRBJ2-1; 10 positions match TRBD2. Trimming removed 1 base from V and 6 bases from J; junction bases left unmatched: 6. The germline gives CDR1 KGHSH, CDR2 LQKENI. The CDR3 extends over 16 amino acids. CDR3 bases: TGTGCCAGCTCACCACGTAGCGGGGGGACTATCAATGAGCAGTTCTTC. Residues: CASSPRSGGTINEQFF.

This chain joins TRBV7-8 and TRBJ1-2; unclear D gene. CDR3 length: 13 residues. The germline V gene encodes CDR1 SGHVS and CDR2 FQNEAQ. V was shortened by 2 bases and J by 4 bases, with 8 bases between the two germline ends. The CDR3 loop reads CASSLQESYGYTF. The CDR3 region has the DNA TGTGCCAGCAGCTTACAGGAAAGCTATGGCTACACCTTC.

Worth noting for this clonotype: Given a much more abundant clone one base away, this may be a read error. The chain links TRBV6-6 to TRBJ2-1; perhaps TRBD1 as D (5 bases). Germline CDR1 reads MNHNY; CDR2 reads SVGAGI (reference sequence). CDR3 length equals 15 residues. Trimming removed 0 bases from V and 6 bases from J, with 12 bases in between. The CDR3 region has the DNA TGTGCCAGCAGTTACTCGACCAGGGCTTGCAATGAGCAGTTCTTC. Encoded protein: CASSYSTRACNEQFF.

This clonotype was counted only a few times. The V call is TRBV12-3 or TRBV12-4, the J call TRBJ1-2; possibly TRBD1 for D (6 bases). The V end lost 5 bases, the J end lost 4 bases, and 17 bases lay between the germline ends. This CDR3 is built from 15 residues. In DNA form, the CDR3 reads TGTGCCAGCAGTCCCCAGGGGTTATCGGTCTATGGCTACACCTTC. This translates into CASSPQGLSVYGYTF.

The V call is TRBV10-2, the J call TRBJ2-7, with D possibly called TRBD1 or TRBD2 (5 bases each). Per germline, CDR1 WSHSY and CDR2 SAAADI. V was trimmed by 6 bases and J by 1 base, leaving 10 bases between them. This CDR3 is 13 amino acids long. The CDR3 bases are TGCGCCAGCAGGGAGAGGGGTTCCTACGAGCAGTACTTC. Protein product: CASRERGSYEQYF.

Worth noting for this clonotype: A single base separates this from a much larger clone, so it may be a read error. The CDR3 sequence is CASSLMGGPDMQYF. For the CDR3, the DNA is TGTGCCAGCAGTTTAATGGGGGGCCCAGATATGCAGTATTTT. V is TRBV12-3 or TRBV12-4 and J is TRBJ2-3; D tentatively fits TRBD1 or TRBD2 (6 bases each). The CDR3 is 14 amino acids.

Of note for this clonotype: The CDR3 end shows no conserved phenylalanine or tryptophan, and so a read error is likely. The J gene is TRBJ1-1, the V gene TRBV7-9; no firm D call. The CDR3 has 14 residues. CDR1 SEHNR and CDR2 FQNEAQ come from the germline V gene (reference sequence). The V end was cut by 2 bases, the J end by 6 bases, with 13 bases between. CDR3 protein: CASSLYSGRPEAFS. The CDR3 DNA follows: TGTGCCAGCAGCTTATATTCAGGCCGCCCTGAAGCTTTCTCT.